This TCR beta chain was sequenced for a study of T cell repertoires in cytomegalovirus infection. The wider study: The public TCR beta signatures pointed to both CMV infection and matching HLA type.

In TCRdb, the reads were re-called with MiXCR into one record per CDR3 protein. The sample includes 250,000 to 300,000 distinct CDR3 sequences, about 20% of them seen just once. V shed 6 bases and J shed 0 bases, with 12 bases lying between them. This CDR3 has 15 amino acids. Germline CDR1 reads SEHNR; CDR2 reads FQNEAQ (reference sequence). This clonotype was recorded a few times. Antigen: not known. The rearrangement joins TRBV7-9 to TRBJ1-3; D gene unclear. The clonotype originates from a human donor in good health (CMV status not recorded). Some clones in this sample may be carry-over from other donors' samples. This specimen consisted of cultured PBMCs, obtained from culture after CMV antigen stimulation. The CDR3 bases are TGTGCCAGCAGTCCCAACGAGTTCTCTGGAAACACCATATATTTT. This sequence encodes CASSPNEFSGNTIYF.